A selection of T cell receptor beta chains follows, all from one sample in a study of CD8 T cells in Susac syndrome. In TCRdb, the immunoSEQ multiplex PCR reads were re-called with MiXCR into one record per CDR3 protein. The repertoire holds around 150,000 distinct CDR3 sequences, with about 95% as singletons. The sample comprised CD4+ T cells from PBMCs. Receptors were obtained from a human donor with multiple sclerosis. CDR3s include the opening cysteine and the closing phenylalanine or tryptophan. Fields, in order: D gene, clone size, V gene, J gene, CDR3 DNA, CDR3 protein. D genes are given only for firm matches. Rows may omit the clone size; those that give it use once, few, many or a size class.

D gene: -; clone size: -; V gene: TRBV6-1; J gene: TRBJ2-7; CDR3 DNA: TGTGCCAGCAGTCCGGGCCCACCTCGTTCGGTTTACGAGCAGTACTTC; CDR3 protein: CASSPGPPRSVYEQYF
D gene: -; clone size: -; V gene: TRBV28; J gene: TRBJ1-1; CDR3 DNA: TGTGCCAGCAGAGAAGTAACAGCAAACACTGAAGCTTTCTTT; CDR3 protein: CASREVTANTEAFF
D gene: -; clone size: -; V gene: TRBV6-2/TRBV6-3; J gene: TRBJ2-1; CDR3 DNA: TGTGCCAGCACCCCCCGTAACTACAATGAGCAGTTCTTC; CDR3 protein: CASTPRNYNEQFF
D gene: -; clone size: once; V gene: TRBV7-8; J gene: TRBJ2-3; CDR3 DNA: TGTGCCAGCAGCGATCTCAGGGGTCGAGCAGATACGCAGTATTTT; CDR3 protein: CASSDLRGRADTQYF
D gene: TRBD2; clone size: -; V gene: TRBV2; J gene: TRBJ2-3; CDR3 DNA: TGTGCCAGCAGTGTCCACCGGGGACTAGCGGGCTCTTACCTCACAGATACGCAGTATTTT; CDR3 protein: CASSVHRGLAGSYLTDTQYF
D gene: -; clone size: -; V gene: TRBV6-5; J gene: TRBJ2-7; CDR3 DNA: TGTGCCAGCAGTGAACGACGGGAGCAGTACTTC; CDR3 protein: CASSERREQYF
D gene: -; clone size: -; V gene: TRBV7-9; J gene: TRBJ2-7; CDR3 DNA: TGTGCCAGCAGCTTAGTATCCGAGCAGTACTTC; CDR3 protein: CASSLVSEQYF
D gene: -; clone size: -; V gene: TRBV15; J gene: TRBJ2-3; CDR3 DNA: TGTGCCACCAGCCGGAAAGGATACACAGATACGCAGTATTTT; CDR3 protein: CATSRKGYTDTQYF
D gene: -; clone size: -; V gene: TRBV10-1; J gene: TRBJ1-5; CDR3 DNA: TGCGCCAGCAGTTCCTTGGGGCAGGTTAGACTTAGCAATCAGCCCCAGCATTTT; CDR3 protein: CASSSLGQVRLSNQPQHF
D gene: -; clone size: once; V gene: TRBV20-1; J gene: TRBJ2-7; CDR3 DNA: TGCAGTGCTCCCGGGTGGCCAGGGTACGAGCAGTACTTC; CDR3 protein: CSAPGWPGYEQYF
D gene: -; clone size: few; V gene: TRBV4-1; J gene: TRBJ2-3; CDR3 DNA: TGCGCCAGCAGCCAAGACGGCGTAGATGCAGATACGCAGTATTTT; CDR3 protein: CASSQDGVDADTQYF
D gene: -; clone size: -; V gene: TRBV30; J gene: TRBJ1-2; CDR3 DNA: TGTGCCTTTAACCACAGGGTCTATGGCTACACCTTC; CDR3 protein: CAFNHRVYGYTF
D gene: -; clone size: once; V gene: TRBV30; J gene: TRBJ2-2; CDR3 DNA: TGTGCCTGGAGCCCTCGACGGACACTCACGAACACCGGGGAGCTGTTTTTT; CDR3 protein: CAWSPRRTLTNTGELFF
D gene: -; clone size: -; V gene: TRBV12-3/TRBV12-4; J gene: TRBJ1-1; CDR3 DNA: TGTGCCACCTCGGAAGGGGTCTCTGAAGCTTTCTTT; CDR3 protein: CATSEGVSEAFF
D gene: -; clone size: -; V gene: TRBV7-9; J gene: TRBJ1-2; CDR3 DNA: TGTGCCAGCAGCCCACAGGGAGGAGCTAACTATGGCTACACCTTC; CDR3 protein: CASSPQGGANYGYTF
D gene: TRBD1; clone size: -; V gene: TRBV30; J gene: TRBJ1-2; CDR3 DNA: TGTGCCTGGAGCAGACAGGGAACCTTCTATGGCTACACCTTC; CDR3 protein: CAWSRQGTFYGYTF
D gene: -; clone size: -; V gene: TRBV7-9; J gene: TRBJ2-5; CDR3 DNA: TGTGCCAGCAGCCCGTTAACTAGTGGCCAAGAGACCCAGTACTTC; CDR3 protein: CASSPLTSGQETQYF
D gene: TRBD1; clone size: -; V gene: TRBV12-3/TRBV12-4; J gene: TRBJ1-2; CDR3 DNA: TGTGCCAGCAGTTTTAGGGACAGGGGCTATGGCTACACCTTC; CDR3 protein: CASSFRDRGYGYTF
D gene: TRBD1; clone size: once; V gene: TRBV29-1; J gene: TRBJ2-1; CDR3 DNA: TGCAGCGTTGACCCAGGACAGGGGGCCTACAATGAGCAGTTCTTC; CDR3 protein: CSVDPGQGAYNEQFF
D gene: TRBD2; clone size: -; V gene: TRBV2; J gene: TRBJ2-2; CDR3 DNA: TGTGCCAGCAGCGAGAGCGGGGTAACCGGGGAGCTGTTTTTT; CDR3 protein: CASSESGVTGELFF
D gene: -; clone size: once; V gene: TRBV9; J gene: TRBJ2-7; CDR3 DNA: TGTGCCAGCAGCGTGGCCGGAGTAGCCTACGAGCAGTACTTC; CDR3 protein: CASSVAGVAYEQYF
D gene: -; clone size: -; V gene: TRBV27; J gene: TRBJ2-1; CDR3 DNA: TGTGCCAGCCGGTACGAGGGAGGAGGGGACAATGAGCAGTTCTTC; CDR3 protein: CASRYEGGGDNEQFF
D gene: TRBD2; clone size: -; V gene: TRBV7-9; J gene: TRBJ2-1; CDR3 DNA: TGTGCCAGCAGCCCGATGGGACTAGCGGGAGTCAATGAGCAGTTCTTC; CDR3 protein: CASSPMGLAGVNEQFF
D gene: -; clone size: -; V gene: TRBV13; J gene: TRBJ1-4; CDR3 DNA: TGTGCCAGCAGCTTAAAGCCGGGTGAAAAACTGTTTTTT; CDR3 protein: CASSLKPGEKLFF
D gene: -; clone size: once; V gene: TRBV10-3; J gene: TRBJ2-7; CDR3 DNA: TGTGCCATCAGTCAGGGGTCCGGCACCTACGAGCAGTACTTC; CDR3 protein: CAISQGSGTYEQYF
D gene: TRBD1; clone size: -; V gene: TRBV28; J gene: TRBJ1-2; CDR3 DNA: TGTGCCAGCACCCCCTTTTCAGGGGGCAAGACCTATGGCTACACCTTC; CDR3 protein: CASTPFSGGKTYGYTF
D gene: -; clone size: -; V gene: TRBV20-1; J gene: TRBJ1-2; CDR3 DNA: TGCAGTGCTAGAGGTCCGGGTGTGGAGACGGATGGCTACACCTTC; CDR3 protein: CSARGPGVETDGYTF
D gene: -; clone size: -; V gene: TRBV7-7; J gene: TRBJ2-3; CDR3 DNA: TGTGCCAGCAGTGTAGACCGCACAGATACGCAGTATTTT; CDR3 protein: CASSVDRTDTQYF
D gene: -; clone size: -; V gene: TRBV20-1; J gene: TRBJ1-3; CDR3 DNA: TGCAGTGCTAGGCAGCGATCCTCTGGAAACACCATATATTTT; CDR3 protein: CSARQRSSGNTIYF
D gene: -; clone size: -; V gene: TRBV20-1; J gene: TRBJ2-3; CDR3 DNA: TGCAGTCCAAGTTACTACCCCACTATCCCCACAGATACGCAGTATTTT; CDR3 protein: CSPSYYPTIPTDTQYF
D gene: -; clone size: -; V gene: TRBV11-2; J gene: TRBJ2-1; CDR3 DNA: TGTGCCAGCAGCTTAGGACACCTTCGGGGTGAGCAGTTCTTC; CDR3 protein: CASSLGHLRGEQFF
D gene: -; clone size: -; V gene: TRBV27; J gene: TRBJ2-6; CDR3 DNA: TGTGCCAGCAGTGGAATGTTCCGGCCCAGCGGGGCCAACGTCCTGACTTTC; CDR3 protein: CASSGMFRPSGANVLTF
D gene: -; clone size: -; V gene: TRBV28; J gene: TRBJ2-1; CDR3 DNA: TGTGCCAGCAGCCCCGCCTTGGGGGGGCTCCGACCGTTCTTC; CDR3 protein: CASSPALGGLRPFF
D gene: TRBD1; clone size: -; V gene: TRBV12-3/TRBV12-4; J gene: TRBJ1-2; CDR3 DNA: TGTGCCAGCAGTCCTAGGGGGGACAGGACCACCTATGGCTACACCTTC; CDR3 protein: CASSPRGDRTTYGYTF
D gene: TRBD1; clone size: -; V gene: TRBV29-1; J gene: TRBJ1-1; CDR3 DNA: TGCAGCGTTAACAGGGGACAGGGTGAAGCTTTCTTT; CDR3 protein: CSVNRGQGEAFF
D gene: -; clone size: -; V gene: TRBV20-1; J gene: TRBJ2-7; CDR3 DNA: TGCAGTGCTTACAGGGATACCTACGAGCAGTACTTC; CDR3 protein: CSAYRDTYEQYF
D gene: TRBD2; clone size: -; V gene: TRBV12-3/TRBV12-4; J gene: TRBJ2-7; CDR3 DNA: TGTGCCAGCAGGCTTAGCGGGAGGGGGTCCTACGAGCAGTACTTC; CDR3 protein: CASRLSGRGSYEQYF
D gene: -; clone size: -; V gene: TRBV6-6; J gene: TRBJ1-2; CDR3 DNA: TGTGCCAGCAGTTACTCGGGGCGTCGGGGTAACTATGGCTACACCTTC; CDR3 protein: CASSYSGRRGNYGYTF
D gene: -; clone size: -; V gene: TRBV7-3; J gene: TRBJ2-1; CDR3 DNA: TGTGCCAGCAGCTTAATGGGGGGGCCCAACAATGAGCAGTTCTTC; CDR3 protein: CASSLMGGPNNEQFF
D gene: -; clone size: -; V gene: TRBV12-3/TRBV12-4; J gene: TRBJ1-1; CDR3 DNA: TGTGCCAGCAGCCTTATCGGGCCAGGGGTTTCTGGAAAGGCTTTCTTT; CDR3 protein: CASSLIGPGVSGKAFF
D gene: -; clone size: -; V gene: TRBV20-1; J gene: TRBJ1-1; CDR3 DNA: TGCAGTGCTAGAATACCGGGACGGCTGAACACTGAAGCTTTCTTT; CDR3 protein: CSARIPGRLNTEAFF
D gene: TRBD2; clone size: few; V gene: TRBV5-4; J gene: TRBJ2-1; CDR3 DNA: TGTGCCAGCAGCTTGTTAGCGGGGGGGCAGAATGAGCAGTTCTTC; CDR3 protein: CASSLLAGGQNEQFF
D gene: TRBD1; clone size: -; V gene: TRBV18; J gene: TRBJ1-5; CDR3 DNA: TGTGCCAGCTCAGAGCTCGGGACAGGGAAGGTGGATCAGCCCCAGCATTTT; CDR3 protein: CASSELGTGKVDQPQHF
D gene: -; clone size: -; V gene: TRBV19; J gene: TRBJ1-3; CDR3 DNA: TGTGCCAGTAGTATCGGGGAGAAAGGAAACACCATATATTTT; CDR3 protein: CASSIGEKGNTIYF
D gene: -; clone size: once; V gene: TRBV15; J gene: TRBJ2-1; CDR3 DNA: TGTGCCACCAGCCGGCAGGGAAGAACCAATGAGCAGTTCTTC; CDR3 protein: CATSRQGRTNEQFF
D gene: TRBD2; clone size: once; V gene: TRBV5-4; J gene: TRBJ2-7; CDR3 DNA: TGTGCCAGCAGCTTGGGGACTAGCGGGAGGGCCGGCTCCTACGAGCAGTACTTC; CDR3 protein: CASSLGTSGRAGSYEQYF
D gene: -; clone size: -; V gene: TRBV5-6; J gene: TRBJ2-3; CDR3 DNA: TGTGCCAGCAGCTTGGCGGCAGATACGCAGTATTTT; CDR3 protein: CASSLAADTQYF
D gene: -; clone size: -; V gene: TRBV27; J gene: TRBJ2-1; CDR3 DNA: TGTGCCAGCAGCCCGCGGGGCCTAACCTACAATGAGCAGTTCTTC; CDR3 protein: CASSPRGLTYNEQFF
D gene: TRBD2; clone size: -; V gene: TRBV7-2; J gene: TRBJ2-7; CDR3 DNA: TGTGCCAGCAGCTTAAGCGGGAGCTTTAACGAGCAGTACTTC; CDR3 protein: CASSLSGSFNEQYF
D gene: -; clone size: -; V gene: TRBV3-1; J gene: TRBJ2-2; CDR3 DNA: TGTGCCAGCAGCCTAGGAGCCGGGGAGCTGTTTTTT; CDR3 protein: CASSLGAGELFF
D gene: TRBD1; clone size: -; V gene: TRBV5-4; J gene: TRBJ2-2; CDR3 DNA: TGTGCCAGCAGCCTCGCAGGGGGCGCCAACACCGGGGAGCTGTTTTTT; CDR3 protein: CASSLAGGANTGELFF
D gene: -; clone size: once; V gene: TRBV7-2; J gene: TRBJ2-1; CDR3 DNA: TGTGCCAGCAGCGCGAGTTACAATGAGCAGTTCTTC; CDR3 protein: CASSASYNEQFF
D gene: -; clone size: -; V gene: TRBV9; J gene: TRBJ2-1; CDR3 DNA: TGTGCCAGCAGCCCCAGTAACTCCTACAATGAGCAGTTCTTC; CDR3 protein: CASSPSNSYNEQFF
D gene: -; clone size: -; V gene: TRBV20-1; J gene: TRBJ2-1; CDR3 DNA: TGCAGTGCTAAAACAGGGATAATTATGTACAATGAGCAGTTCTTC; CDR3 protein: CSAKTGIIMYNEQFF
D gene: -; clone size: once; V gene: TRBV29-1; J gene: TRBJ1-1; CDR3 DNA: TGCAGCGTTGGTGCACCCATGAACACTGAAGCTTTCTTT; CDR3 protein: CSVGAPMNTEAFF